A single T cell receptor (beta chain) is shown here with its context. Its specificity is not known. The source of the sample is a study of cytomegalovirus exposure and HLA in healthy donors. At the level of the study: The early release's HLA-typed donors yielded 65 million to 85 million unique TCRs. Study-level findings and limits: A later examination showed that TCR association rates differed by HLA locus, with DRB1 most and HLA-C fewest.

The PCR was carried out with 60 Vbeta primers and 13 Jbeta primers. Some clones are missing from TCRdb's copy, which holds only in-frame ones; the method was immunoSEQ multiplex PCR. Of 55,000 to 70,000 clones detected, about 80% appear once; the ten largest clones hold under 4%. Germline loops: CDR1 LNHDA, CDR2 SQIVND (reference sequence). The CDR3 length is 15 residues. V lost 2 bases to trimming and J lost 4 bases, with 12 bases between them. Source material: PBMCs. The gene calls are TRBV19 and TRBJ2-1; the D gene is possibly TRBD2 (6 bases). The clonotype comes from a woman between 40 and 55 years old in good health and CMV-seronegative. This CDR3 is CASSISSGGYNEQFF. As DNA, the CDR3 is TGTGCCAGTAGTATAAGTAGCGGAGGGTACAATGAGCAGTTCTTC.